This TCR beta chain was recorded in a study of blood T cell repertoires in COVID-19. This CDR3 region has 14 residues. The J segment lost 5 bases and the V segment lost 4 bases, leaving 4 bases of the junction unmatched. CDR1 and CDR2 (germline): SGHTA, FQGNSA. Under the authors' procedure: Nucleated cell number was recorded as an estimate derived from reference gene primer amplification. The data were produced by immunoSEQ multiplex PCR, yet TCRdb's version contains in-frame clones alone and is incomplete. V and J calls and clone size are as listed in that table; D and trimming were resolved from the DNA. The data contain approximately 150,000 clones, roughly 85% of them seen just once; the ten biggest clones take up 0.85% to 1.2%.

The gene calls are TRBV7-2 and TRBJ1-1, with 10 nucleotides matching TRBD1. The source is a man between 40 and 49 years old with acute or convalescent COVID-19. The sample taken for sequencing was peripheral blood. The CDR3 loop is CASSWDRGQTEAFF. DNA for the CDR3: TGTGCCAGCAGCTGGGACAGGGGCCAGACTGAAGCTTTCTTT. Full variable domain (outside the CDR3, taken from reference TRBV7-2 and TRBJ1-1): GAGVSQSPSNKVTEKGKDVELRCDPISGHTALYWYRQSLGQGLEFLIYFQGNSAPDKSGLPSDRFSAERTGGSVSTLTIQRTQQEDSAVYLCASSWDRGQTEAFFGQGTRLTVV.